This T cell receptor beta chain was captured by sequencing in a study of type 1 regulatory T cells. At the level of the study: T-allo10 is an in vitro-generated, Tr1-enriched CD4 T cell product specific for alloantigen.

Overall study findings and caveats: Tr1 cells had a more restricted TCR repertoire than non-Tr1 cells.

This clonotype was counted ten times or more. The antigen remains undetermined. TCRdb redid the calling of the reads with MiXCR, one entry per CDR3 protein. Of about 42,000 distinct CDR3 sequences detected, approximately 12% appear once; the ten largest clones hold around 8%. V was pared by 0 bases and J by 7 bases, with 5 bases of the junction left unmatched. CDR1 and CDR2 from the germline V gene are ENHRY and SYGVKD. The CDR3 totals 17 residues. The sample was cultured non-Tr1 T cells, either the whole culture or a sorted T cell fraction (not recorded which). The receptor was isolated from a human donor in good health. The chain is built from TRBV10-3 and TRBJ2-1; 14 bases line up with TRBD2. The CDR3 loop reads CAISESQTSGRGNEQFF. Here the CDR3 DNA reads TGTGCCATCAGTGAGTCCCAGACTAGCGGGAGGGGAAATGAGCAGTTCTTC.